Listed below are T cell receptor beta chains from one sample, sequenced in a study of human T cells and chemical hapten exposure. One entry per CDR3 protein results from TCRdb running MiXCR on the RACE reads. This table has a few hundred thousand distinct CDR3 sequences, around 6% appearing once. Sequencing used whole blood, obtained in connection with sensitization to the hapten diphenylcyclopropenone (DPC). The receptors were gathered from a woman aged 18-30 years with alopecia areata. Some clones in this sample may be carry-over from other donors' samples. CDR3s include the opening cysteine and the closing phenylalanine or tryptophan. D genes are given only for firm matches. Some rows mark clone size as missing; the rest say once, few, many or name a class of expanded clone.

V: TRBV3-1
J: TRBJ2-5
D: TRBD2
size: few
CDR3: CASSQERLAGGPTYETQYF
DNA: TGTGCCAGCAGCCAAGAAAGACTAGCGGGGGGGCCGACCTACGAGACCCAGTACTTC

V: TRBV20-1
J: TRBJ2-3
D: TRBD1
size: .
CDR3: CSASPWTGPTDTQYF
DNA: TGCAGTGCTTCCCCCTGGACAGGGCCCACAGATACGCAGTATTTT

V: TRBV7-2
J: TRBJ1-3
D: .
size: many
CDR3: CASSLYVTGGNTIYF
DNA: TGTGCCAGCAGCTTATATGTAACAGGAGGAAACACCATATATTTT

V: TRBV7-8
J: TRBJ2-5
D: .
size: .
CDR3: CASSLLSRETQYF
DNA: TGTGCCAGCAGCTTATTGTCCCGGGAGACCCAGTACTTC

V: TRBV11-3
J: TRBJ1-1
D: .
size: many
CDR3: CASSPTSTGEAFF
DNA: TGTGCCAGCAGCCCTACATCGACAGGTGAAGCTTTCTTT

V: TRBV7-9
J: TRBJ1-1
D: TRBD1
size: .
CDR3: CASSLPSDREAFF
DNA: TGTGCCAGCAGCTTACCTTCGGACAGGGAAGCTTTCTTT

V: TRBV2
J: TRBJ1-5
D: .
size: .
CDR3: CASSPRKAGNQPQHF
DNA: TGTGCCAGCAGTCCCCGGAAGGCGGGGAATCAGCCCCAGCATTTT

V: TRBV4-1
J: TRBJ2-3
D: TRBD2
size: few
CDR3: CASSQDGPGTTTDTQYF
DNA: TGCGCCAGCAGCCAAGATGGGCCTGGGACTACCACAGATACGCAGTATTTT

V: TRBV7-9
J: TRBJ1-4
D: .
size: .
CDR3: CASSLIGAGRAMGEKLFF
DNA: TGTGCCAGCAGCTTAATCGGAGCAGGCCGGGCAATGGGTGAAAAACTGTTTTTT

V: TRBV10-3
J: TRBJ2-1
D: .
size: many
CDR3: CAIRASLDYNEQFF
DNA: TGTGCCATCAGAGCCTCGTTAGATTACAATGAGCAGTTCTTC

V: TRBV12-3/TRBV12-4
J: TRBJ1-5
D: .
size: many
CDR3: CASSLNRGGDQPQHF
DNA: TGTGCCAGCAGTTTGAACCGGGGTGGAGATCAGCCCCAGCATTTT

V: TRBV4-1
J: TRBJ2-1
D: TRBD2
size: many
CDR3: CASSQPGLALYNEQFF
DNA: TGCGCCAGCAGCCAACCAGGACTAGCCTTGTACAATGAGCAGTTCTTC

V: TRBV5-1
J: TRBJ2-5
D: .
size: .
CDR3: CASSLSAGQETQYF
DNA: TGCGCCAGCAGCTTAAGCGCAGGGCAAGAGACCCAGTACTTC

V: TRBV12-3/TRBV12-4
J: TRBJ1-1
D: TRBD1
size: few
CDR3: CASSLKGTGYLLTEAFF
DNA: TGTGCCAGCAGTTTAAAGGGGACAGGGTACCTCCTCACTGAAGCTTTCTTT

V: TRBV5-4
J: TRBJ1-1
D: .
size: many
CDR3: CASSFPPSGTEAFF
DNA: TGTGCCAGCAGTTTTCCTCCGAGCGGCACTGAAGCTTTCTTT

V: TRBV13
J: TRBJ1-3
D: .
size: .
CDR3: CASSLGAGDTIYF
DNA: TGTGCCAGCAGCTTAGGAGCAGGCGACACCATATATTTT

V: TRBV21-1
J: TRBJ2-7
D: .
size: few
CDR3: CASSKAGRTGCLYEQYF
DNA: TGTGCCAGCAGCAAAGCGGGGAGGACAGGGTGCCTTTACGAGCAGTACTTC

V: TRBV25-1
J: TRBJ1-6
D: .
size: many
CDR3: CASSEPPHDERPGSPLHF
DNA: TGTGCCAGCAGTGAACCCCCCCACGACGAACGGCCCGGGTCACCCCTCCACTTT

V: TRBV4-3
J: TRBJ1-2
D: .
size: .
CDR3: CASSQDAGTDYGYTF
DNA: TGCGCCAGCAGCCAAGACGCAGGGACGGACTATGGCTACACCTTC

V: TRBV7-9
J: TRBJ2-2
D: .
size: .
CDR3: CAIYQGSTGELFF
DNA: TGTGCCATATATCAGGGGAGCACCGGGGAGCTGTTTTTT

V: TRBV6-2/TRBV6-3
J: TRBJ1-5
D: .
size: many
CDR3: CASSYSSSNQPQHF
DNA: TGTGCCAGCAGTTACTCAAGTAGCAATCAGCCCCAGCATTTT

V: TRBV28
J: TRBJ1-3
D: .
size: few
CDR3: CASSSQFSGNTIYF
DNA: TGTGCCAGCAGTTCACAGTTCTCTGGAAACACCATATATTTT

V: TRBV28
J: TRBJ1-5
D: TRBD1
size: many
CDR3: CASGTGVGQPQHF
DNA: TGTGCCAGCGGCACAGGGGTGGGTCAGCCCCAGCATTTT

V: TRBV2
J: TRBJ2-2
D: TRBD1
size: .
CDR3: CASSSDRGQTGELFF
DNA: TGTGCCAGCAGTTCTGACAGGGGGCAAACCGGGGAGCTGTTTTTT

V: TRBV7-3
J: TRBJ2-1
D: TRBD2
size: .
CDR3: CASSREVADEQFF
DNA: TGTGCCAGCAGCCGGGAGGTAGCCGATGAGCAGTTCTTC

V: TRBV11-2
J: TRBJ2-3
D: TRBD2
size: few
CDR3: CASSEPGLVQNTQYF
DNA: TGTGCCAGCAGCGAACCGGGACTAGTCCAAAATACGCAGTATTTT

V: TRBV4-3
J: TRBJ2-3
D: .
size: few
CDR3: CASSQGGTQDTQYF
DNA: TGCGCCAGCAGCCAAGGAGGGACGCAGGATACGCAGTATTTT

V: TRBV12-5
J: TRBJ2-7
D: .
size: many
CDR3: CASGLVGRGGEQYF
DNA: TGTGCTAGTGGTTTGGTAGGACGGGGCGGCGAGCAGTACTTC

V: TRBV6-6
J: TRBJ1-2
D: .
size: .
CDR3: CASSPGRLHDYGYTF
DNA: TGTGCCAGCAGCCCAGGCCGACTACATGACTATGGCTACACCTTC

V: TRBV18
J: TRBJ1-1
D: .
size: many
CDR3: CASSPPSVDTEAFF
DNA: TGTGCCAGCTCACCACCAAGTGTTGATACTGAAGCTTTCTTT

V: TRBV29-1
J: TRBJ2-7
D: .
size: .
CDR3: CSADKGYEQYF
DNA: TGCAGCGCCGACAAGGGATACGAGCAGTACTTC

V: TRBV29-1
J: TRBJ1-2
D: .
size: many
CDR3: CSVVDSRGNYGYTF
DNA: TGCAGCGTTGTCGACAGTAGGGGAAACTATGGCTACACCTTC

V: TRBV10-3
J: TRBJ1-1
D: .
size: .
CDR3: CAISESGDLPNTEAFF
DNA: TGTGCCATCAGTGAGTCCGGGGATCTGCCGAACACTGAAGCTTTCTTT

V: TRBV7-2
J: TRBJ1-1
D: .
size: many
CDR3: CASTPDRPAEAFF
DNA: TGTGCCAGCACTCCTGACCGGCCAGCTGAAGCTTTCTTT

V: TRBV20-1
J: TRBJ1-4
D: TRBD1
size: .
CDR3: CSNRDSAEKLFF
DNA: TGCAGCAACCGGGACAGTGCGGAAAAACTGTTTTTT

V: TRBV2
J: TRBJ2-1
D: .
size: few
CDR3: CASRLRRDYNEQFF
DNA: TGTGCCAGCAGATTGCGGAGGGACTACAATGAGCAGTTCTTC

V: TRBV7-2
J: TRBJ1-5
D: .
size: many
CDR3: CASSPLQGMSNQPQHF
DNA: TGTGCCAGCAGCCCATTGCAGGGTATGAGCAATCAGCCCCAGCATTTT

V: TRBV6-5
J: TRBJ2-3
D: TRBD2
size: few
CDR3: CASRTSGGPKTQYF
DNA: TGTGCCAGCCGGACTAGCGGGGGGCCCAAGACGCAGTATTTT

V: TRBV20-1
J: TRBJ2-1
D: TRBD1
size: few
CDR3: CSASTSGQGNNEQFF
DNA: TGCAGTGCTAGTACCTCGGGACAGGGCAACAATGAGCAGTTCTTC

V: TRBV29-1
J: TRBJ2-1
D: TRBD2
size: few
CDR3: CSARGGNEQFF
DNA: TGCAGCGCGCGGGGGGGCAATGAGCAGTTCTTC

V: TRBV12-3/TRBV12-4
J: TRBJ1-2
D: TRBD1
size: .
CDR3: CASSLGRQGKGYTF
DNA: TGTGCCAGCAGTTTGGGAAGACAGGGTAAAGGCTACACCTTC

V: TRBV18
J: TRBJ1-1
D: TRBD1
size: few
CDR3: CASFLESSKGGEAFF
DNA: TGTGCCAGCTTTCTCGAATCTTCGAAAGGGGGCGAAGCTTTCTTT

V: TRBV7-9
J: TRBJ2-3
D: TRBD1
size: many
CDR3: CASRETGITDTQYF
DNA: TGTGCCAGCAGAGAGACAGGGATCACAGATACGCAGTATTTT

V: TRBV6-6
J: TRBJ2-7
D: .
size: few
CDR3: CASSSQPGPSYEQYF
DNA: TGTGCCAGCAGTTCCCAACCGGGACCTTCCTACGAGCAGTACTTC

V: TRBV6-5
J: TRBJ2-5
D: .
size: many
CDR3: CASSYRDGETQYF
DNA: TGTGCCAGCAGTTACCGGGACGGAGAGACCCAGTACTTC

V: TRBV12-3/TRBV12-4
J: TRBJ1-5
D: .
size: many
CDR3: CASREEPSYQPQHF
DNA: TGTGCCAGCAGGGAGGAGCCATCTTATCAGCCCCAGCATTTT

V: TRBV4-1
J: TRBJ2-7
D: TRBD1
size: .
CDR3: CASSQTGQGYEQYF
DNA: TGCGCCAGCAGCCAAACAGGACAGGGATACGAGCAGTACTTC

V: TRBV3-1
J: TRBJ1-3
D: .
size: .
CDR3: CASSLEGFTIYF
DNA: TGTGCCAGCAGCCTTGAGGGTTTCACCATATATTTT

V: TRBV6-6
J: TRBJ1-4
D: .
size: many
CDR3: CATLPATNEKLFF
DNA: TGTGCCACCCTTCCAGCAACTAATGAAAAACTGTTTTTT

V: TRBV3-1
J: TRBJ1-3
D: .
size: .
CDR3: CASSQDIRGSIYF
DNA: TGTGCCAGCAGCCAAGATATACGGGGGTCCATATATTTT

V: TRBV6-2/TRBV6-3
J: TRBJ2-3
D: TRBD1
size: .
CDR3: CASSYPRTGVPDTQYF
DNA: TGTGCCAGCAGTTACCCCCGGACAGGGGTCCCAGATACGCAGTATTTT

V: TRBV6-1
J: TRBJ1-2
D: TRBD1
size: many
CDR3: CASSATGGYGYGYTF
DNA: TGTGCCAGCAGTGCGACAGGGGGGTATGGCTATGGCTACACCTTC

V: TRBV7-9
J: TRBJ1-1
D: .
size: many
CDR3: CASSGGTNEAFF
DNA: TGTGCCAGCAGCGGGGGGACCAATGAAGCTTTCTTT

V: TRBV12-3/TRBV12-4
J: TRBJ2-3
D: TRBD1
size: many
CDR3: CASSRKPQGRDTQYF
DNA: TGTGCCAGCAGCCGGAAGCCACAGGGGAGAGATACGCAGTATTTT

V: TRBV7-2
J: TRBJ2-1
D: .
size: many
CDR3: CASIQRGGLRINEQFF
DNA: TGTGCCAGCATCCAAAGGGGGGGCCTTCGAATCAATGAGCAGTTCTTC

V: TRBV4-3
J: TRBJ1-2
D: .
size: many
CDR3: CASSQEGENYGYTF
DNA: TGCGCCAGCAGCCAAGAGGGGGAGAACTATGGCTACACCTTC

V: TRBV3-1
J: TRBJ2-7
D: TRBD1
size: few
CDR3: CASSQGGQEQYF
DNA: TGTGCCAGCAGCCAAGGGGGACAGGAGCAGTACTTC

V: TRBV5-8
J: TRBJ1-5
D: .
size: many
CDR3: CASSLELDSNQPQHF
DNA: TGTGCCAGCAGCTTGGAGCTAGATAGCAATCAGCCCCAGCATTTT

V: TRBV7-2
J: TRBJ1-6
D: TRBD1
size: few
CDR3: CASSSDRVSPLHF
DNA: TGTGCCAGCAGCTCTGACAGGGTCTCACCCCTCCACTTT

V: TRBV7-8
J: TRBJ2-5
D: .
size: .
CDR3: CASSPEGTQYF
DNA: TGTGCCAGCAGCCCAGAGGGGACCCAGTACTTC